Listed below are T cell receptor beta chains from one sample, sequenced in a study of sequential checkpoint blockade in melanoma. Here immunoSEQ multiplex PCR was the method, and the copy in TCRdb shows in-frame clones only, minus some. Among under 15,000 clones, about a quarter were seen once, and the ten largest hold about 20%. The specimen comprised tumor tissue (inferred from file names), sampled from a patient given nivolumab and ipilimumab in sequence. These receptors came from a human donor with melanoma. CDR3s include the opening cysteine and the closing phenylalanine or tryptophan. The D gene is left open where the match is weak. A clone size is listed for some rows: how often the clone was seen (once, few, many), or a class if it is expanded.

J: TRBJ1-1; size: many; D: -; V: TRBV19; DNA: TGTGCCAGTAGTATAGCTCTACGGGGTGACACTGAAGCTTTCTTT; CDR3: CASSIALRGDTEAFF
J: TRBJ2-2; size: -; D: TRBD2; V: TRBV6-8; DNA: TGTGCCATCCGACTAGCGGGCACCGGGGAGCTGTTTTTT; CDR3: CAIRLAGTGELFF
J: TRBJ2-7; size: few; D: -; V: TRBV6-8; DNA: TGTGCCAGCATGAGACTAAGAACCTACGAGCAGTACTTC; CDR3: CASMRLRTYEQYF
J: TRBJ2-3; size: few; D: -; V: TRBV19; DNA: TGTGCCAGTAGTATAACCTGGACTAGCACAGATACGCAGTATTTT; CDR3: CASSITWTSTDTQYF
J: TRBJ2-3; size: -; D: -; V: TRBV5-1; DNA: TGCGCCAGCAGCCCCCCTGCCATCACAGATACGCAGTATTTT; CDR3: CASSPPAITDTQYF
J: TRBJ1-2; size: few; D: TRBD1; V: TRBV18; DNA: TGTGCCAGCTCACCTCACGTGACAGGGTACTATGGCTACACCTTC; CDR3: CASSPHVTGYYGYTF
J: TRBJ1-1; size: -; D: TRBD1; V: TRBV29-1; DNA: TGCAGCGTCACACCTGACAGGGACTACACTGAAGCTTTCTTT; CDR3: CSVTPDRDYTEAFF
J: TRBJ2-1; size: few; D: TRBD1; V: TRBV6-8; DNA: TGTGCCAGCAGTTATATGGATGTCAAGACAGGGTCCTACAATGAGCAGTTCTTC; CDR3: CASSYMDVKTGSYNEQFF
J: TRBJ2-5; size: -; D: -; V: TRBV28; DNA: TGTGCCAGCAGTTCATGGTCGACGACCCAGTACTTC; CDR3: CASSSWSTTQYF
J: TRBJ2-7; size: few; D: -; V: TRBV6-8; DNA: TGTGCCAGCAGTTTCGGACACGGCTACGAGCAGTACTTC; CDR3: CASSFGHGYEQYF
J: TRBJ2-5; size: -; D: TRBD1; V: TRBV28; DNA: TGTGCCAGCAGTTTTAGGGTGGGACAGGATTACCAAGAGACCCAGTACTTC; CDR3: CASSFRVGQDYQETQYF
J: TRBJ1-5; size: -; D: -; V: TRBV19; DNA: TGTGCCAGTAGTCCCCGGGACATTAGCAATCAGCCCCAGCATTTT; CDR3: CASSPRDISNQPQHF
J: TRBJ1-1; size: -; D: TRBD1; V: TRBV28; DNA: TGTGCCAGCAGCGATGACAGGGGGCGGGGGACTGAAGCTTTCTTT; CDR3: CASSDDRGRGTEAFF
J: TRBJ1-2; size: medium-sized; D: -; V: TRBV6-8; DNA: TGTGCCAGCAGTTACCACAGGGCCTCCTATGGCTACACCTTC; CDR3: CASSYHRASYGYTF
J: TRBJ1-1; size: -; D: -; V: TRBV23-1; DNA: TGCGCCAGCAGCCAAACCGCTGGGGGTTACACTGAAGCTTTCTTT; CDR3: CASSQTAGGYTEAFF
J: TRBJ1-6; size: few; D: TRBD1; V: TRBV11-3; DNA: TGTGCCAGCAGCTTCGGTACAGGGGTGGTTTATGATTCACCCCTCCACTTT; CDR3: CASSFGTGVVYDSPLHF
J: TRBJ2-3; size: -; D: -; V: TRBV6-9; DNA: TGTGCCAGCTCGTCAGGTAATACGCAGTATTTT; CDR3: CASSSGNTQYF
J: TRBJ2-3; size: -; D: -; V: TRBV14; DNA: TGTGCCAGCAGCCAAGATCTGAGAAATACAGATACGCAGTATTTT; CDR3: CASSQDLRNTDTQYF
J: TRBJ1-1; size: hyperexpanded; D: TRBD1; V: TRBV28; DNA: TGTGCCAGCAGCTTAACAGGGGGCACTGAAGCTTTCTTT; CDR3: CASSLTGGTEAFF
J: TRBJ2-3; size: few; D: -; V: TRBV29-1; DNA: TGCAGCGTTGTTTGGGGGCGCGGGGATACGCAGTATTTT; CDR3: CSVVWGRGDTQYF
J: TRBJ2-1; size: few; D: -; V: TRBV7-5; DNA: TGTGCCAGCAGCTCGATCGGGGGGTACCACAATGAGCAGTTCTTC; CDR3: CASSSIGGYHNEQFF
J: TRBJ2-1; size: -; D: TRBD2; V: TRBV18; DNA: TGTGCCAGCTCACCACCCTGGACTAGCGGGGGAGGCTACAATGAGCAGTTCTTC; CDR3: CASSPPWTSGGGYNEQFF
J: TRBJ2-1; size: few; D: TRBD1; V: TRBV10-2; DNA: TGCGCCAGCAGTGAGGCCGACAGGGACCCCTACAATGAGCAGTTCTTC; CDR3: CASSEADRDPYNEQFF
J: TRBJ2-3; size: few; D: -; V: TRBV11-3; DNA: TGTGCCAGCAGCTCTCTAGGTCCTCGCACAGATACGCAGTATTTT; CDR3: CASSSLGPRTDTQYF
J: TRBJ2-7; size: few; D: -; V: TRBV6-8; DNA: TGTGCCAGCAGTTACTCGTCGATCTACGAGCAGTACTTC; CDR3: CASSYSSIYEQYF
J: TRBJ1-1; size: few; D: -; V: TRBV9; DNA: TGTGCCAGCAGCGAAAGGGGGAAGAACACTGAAGCTTTCTTT; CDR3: CASSERGKNTEAFF
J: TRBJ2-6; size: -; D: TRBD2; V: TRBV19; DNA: TGTGCCAGTAGTATGGCGGGGGCTGGGGCCAACGTCCTGACTTTC; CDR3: CASSMAGAGANVLTF
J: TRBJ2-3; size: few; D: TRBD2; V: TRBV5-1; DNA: TGCGCCAGCAGCTTGGTCTCTAGCGGGGGGGCCGCTCCATCAGATACGCAGTATTTT; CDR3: CASSLVSSGGAAPSDTQYF
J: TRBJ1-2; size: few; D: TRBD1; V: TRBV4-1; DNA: TGCGCCAGCAGCCAAGATTATGGGGACAGGGGCTATGGCTACACCTTC; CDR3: CASSQDYGDRGYGYTF
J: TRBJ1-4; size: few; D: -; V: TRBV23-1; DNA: TGCGCCAGCAGCTTTGAAGGAAGAGACGCTGAAAAACTGTTTTTT; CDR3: CASSFEGRDAEKLFF
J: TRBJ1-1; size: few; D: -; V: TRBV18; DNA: TGTGCCAGCTCACCATGGCAGAACACTGAAGCTTTCTTT; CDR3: CASSPWQNTEAFF
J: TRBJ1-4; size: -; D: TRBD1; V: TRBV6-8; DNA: TGTGCCAGCAGTGGGTTGACAGGGGTGGTGGAAAAACTGTTTTTT; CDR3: CASSGLTGVVEKLFF